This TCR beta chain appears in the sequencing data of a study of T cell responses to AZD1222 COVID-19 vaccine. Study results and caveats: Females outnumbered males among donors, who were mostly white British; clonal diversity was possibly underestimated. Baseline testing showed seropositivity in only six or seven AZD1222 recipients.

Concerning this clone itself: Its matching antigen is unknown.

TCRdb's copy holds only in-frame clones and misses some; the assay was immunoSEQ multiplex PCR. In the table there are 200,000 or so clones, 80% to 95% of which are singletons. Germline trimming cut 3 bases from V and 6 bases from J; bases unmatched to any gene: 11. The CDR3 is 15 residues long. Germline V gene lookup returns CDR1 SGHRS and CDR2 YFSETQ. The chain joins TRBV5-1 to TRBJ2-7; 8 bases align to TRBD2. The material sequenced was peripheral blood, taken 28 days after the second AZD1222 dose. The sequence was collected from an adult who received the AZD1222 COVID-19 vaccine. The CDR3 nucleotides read TGCGCCAGCAGCTACCAAGCGGGGGCACCCCTCGAGCAGTACTTC. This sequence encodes CASSYQAGAPLEQYF.